This paragraph covers one T cell receptor beta chain sequence. Its antigen is still unknown. This record belongs to a study of T cells after yellow fever vaccination. Across the study: Fractions of limited cellularity were prepared by means of SMART-Seq v4 Ultra Low Input.

Study-wide results and caveats: On re-exposure, the response was weaker but peaked faster, at day 5 versus 15.

The study made its TCR cDNA through 5'RACE template switching. That step introduced a universal primer site along with UMIs. TCRdb itself ran the 5' RACE reads through MiXCR, one entry per CDR3 protein. The sample lists about 580,000 distinct CDR3 sequences; around 16% were seen once. Germline CDR1 SEHNR, CDR2 FQNEAQ (reference sequence). V trimming: 9 bases; J trimming: 6 bases; junction bases outside the gene matches: 9. CDR3 length: 14 amino acids. The sequences come from PBMCs, collected about 5 days after the first yellow fever vaccination. The chain carries TRBV7-9 and TRBJ2-1; 9 positions agree with TRBD1. This TCR was sampled from a man between 18 and 35 years old who received the YFV17D yellow fever vaccine. The CDR3 DNA reads as TGTGCCAGTTACGACAGGGGGTCCATCAATGAGCAGTTCTTC. It encodes CASYDRGSINEQFF.